These 4 T cell receptor beta chains were sequenced from one sample in a study of regulatory T cells in long-lasting Graves disease. Regarding time point: newly diagnosed GD, antithyroid drugs for less than 3 months. Following extraction of RNA from PBMCs, that RNA was used to make the TCR library. Arm-PCR with iRepertoire HTBI primers amplified the CDR3 regions for these TCR beta libraries. Each CDR3 protein is one row after TCRdb ran MiXCR on the multiplex PCR reads. The sample yields roughly 530,000 distinct CDR3 sequences, 15% to 20% seen once. The same data also went into a second study, on T cells in Graves' hyperthyroidism and ophthalmopathy.

The specimen comprised peripheral blood mononuclear cells (PBMCs), sampled at new diagnosis, from a patient treated with antithyroid drugs. All receptors derive from a woman aged 35-65 years with Graves disease.

For this clonotype: The junction shows a germline mismatch at one end, possibly a read error. The J gene is TRBJ2-4, the V gene TRBV3-1, with 14 bases matching TRBD2. Per germline, CDR1 LGHDT and CDR2 YNNKEL (reference sequence). The CDR3 runs 16 residues. This CDR3 is CASSPSGTSGGPFTVF. DNA of the CDR3: TGTGCCAGCAGCCCCTCCGGGACTAGCGGGGGCCCCTTTACGGTCTTC.

This clonotype was detected many times. The rearrangement joins TRBV2 to TRBJ1-1; D remains unclear. CDR3 length: 14 residues. Germline V CDR1 and CDR2: SNHLY, FYNNEI. V lost 10 bases and J 1 base, leaving 16 bases between the germline ends. As DNA, the CDR3 is TGTGCCATCACGACCGGGGTGGCGAACACTGAAGCTTTCTTT. Translation: CAITTGVANTEAFF.

This clonotype was observed many times. The genes are TRBV20-1 and TRBJ1-1, with no clear D. In germline, CDR1 is DFQATT, CDR2 SNEGSKA (reference sequence). This CDR3 has 12 residues. V was cut by 0 bases and J by 11 bases, with 13 bases left in between. CDR3: CSARDLSIRAFF. The CDR3 region has the DNA TGCAGTGCTAGAGATCTTAGTATCAGGGCTTTCTTT.

V usage is TRBV18 and J usage is TRBJ2-1; D unresolved. The V and J ends lost 5 bases and 2 bases respectively, with 10 bases between them. The CDR3 consists of 14 residues. Per germline, CDR1 KGHSH and CDR2 LQKENI. CDR3 residues: CASSASVAYNEQFF. The CDR3, as DNA: TGTGCCAGCTCAGCATCGGTGGCCTACAATGAGCAGTTCTTC.